The source of this TCR beta chain is a study of blood T cell repertoires in COVID-19 (TCRdb year 2020). About the study as a whole: Samples from collaborators originated in the United States, Italy and Spain and spanned both the acute and convalescent phases of COVID-19. The prospective study material was composed of cDNA or gDNA derived from T cells, B-cell-depleted T cells, or PBMCs. Subjects who had been exposed to COVID-19, were actively infected with it, or had recovered from it provided the deeply sampled blood TCRbeta repertoires that made up the dataset. A freely available public database, intended as a resource for researchers studying the immune response to SARS-CoV-2, is where the repertoires were released. Samples came from the ongoing ImmuneRACE study (first 160 participants) plus 1,254 subjects from 6 global collaborators. Sample metadata almost always included a de-identified subject ID, COVID-19 status, age in years and sex. Where HLA class I and class II types were available, the types were taken from metadata supplied by the sample provider, not from assay-based typing. Overall study outcomes, separate from this receptor: How much clinical and demographic metadata was included differed by source and by participant, and the metadata was provided uncurated.

TCRbeta CDR3 regions were amplified from genomic DNA by means of the immunoSEQ Assay, a bias-controlled multiplex PCR. Regarding the original processing steps: The number of nucleated cells in each sample was estimated from the amplification of reference gene primers within the assay. Sequence reads were collapsed and filtered to measure the absolute abundance of every unique TCRbeta CDR3 rearrangement. For each sample, productive Simpson clonality was calculated as the square root of Simpson's diversity index over productive rearrangements. What TCRdb holds here is the immuneACCESS table cut down to in-frame rearrangements. Part of the clones is not present; checked against another copy, under half of the missing clones reflect an unresolved V gene, and the others are unexplained. That table supplies the V and J calls and clone size; D and trimming were determined from the DNA. The sample table lists more than 300,000 clones, 80% to 90% of them with a count of one. Together, the top ten hold under 11% of the sample.

Regarding this clone: It lacks a known antigen. Base qualities are not recorded, but no much larger clone differs from it by a single base.

Participants in the prospective study were aged roughly 18 to 90 years, lived in more than 20 United States geographic areas, and enrolled through a virtual design. Cohort assignment in the prospective study relied on participant-reported clinical history from a screening survey and a study questionnaire. ImmuneRACE Cohort 3 recovered participants were defined by two consecutive negative NP/OP PCR tests, healthcare professional clearance, or symptom resolution. In the prospective study, mobile phlebotomists collected whole blood, serum and a nasopharyngeal or oropharyngeal swab from each participant. Over a roughly 2-month period, participants in the prospective study had the option of providing additional blood draws and questionnaires. Prospective study blood samples were shipped either frozen or at room temperature before DNA extraction. From the cysteine up to the phenylalanine, the CDR3 has a length of 13 residues. Of all the DNA, just the CDR3 is kept, 39 bases in frame from base 1. The germline V and J ends show losses of 3 bases and 6 bases respectively, and no gene match explains 5 bases of the junction. The germline V gene (reference sequence) supplies CDR1 DFQATT and CDR2 SNEGSKA.

This receptor was taken from a young woman who had recovered from COVID-19. Recombination connected TRBV20-1 to TRBJ2-7; 10 of the junction bases match TRBD1. Sequenced material: PBMCs or T cells enriched from blood (not recorded which). The DNA sequence reads TGCAGTGCTAGTGGACAGGGGGTGACCGAGCAGTACTTC. It specifies CSASGQGVTEQYF.